These T cell receptor beta chains were read from a single sample in a study of blood T cell repertoires in COVID-19. Assay: immunoSEQ multiplex PCR; the TCRdb copy retains only in-frame clones and omits some. The sample includes 200,000 to 300,000 clones, 84% of them seen just once. Material: peripheral blood. These TCRs come from a man aged 55-75 years with acute or convalescent COVID-19. The CDR3 runs from the conserved cysteine through the conserved F or W. The D gene is left open where the match is weak.

V: TRBV6-5
D: TRBD2
J: TRBJ2-7
DNA: TGTGCCAGCAGTCGGACGGGGGGGCGCCTACACGAGCAGTACTTC
CDR3: CASSRTGGRLHEQYF

V: TRBV14
D: .
J: TRBJ1-4
DNA: TGTGCCAGCAGCCGACAGCTTACTAATGAAAAACTGTTTTTT
CDR3: CASSRQLTNEKLFF

V: TRBV6-5
D: .
J: TRBJ1-2
DNA: TGTGCCAGCAGTTACTCGATGGTGCAGGGGTCTCTCTACACCTTC
CDR3: CASSYSMVQGSLYTF

V: TRBV7-2
D: .
J: TRBJ2-3
DNA: TGTGCCAGCAGCCCCGGGATTTGCACAGATACGCAGTATTTT
CDR3: CASSPGICTDTQYF

V: TRBV5-1
D: TRBD2
J: TRBJ2-3
DNA: TGCGCCAGCAGCCCTGGACTAGCGGGGGGGGATACGCAGTATTTT
CDR3: CASSPGLAGGDTQYF

V: TRBV3-1/TRBV3-2
D: .
J: TRBJ2-1
DNA: TGTGCCAGCAGCCAAGGGGCTAGCCCTCTCAATGAGCAGTTCTTC
CDR3: CASSQGASPLNEQFF

V: TRBV3-1/TRBV3-2
D: .
J: TRBJ1-2
DNA: TGTGCCAGCAGCCAAGCCGCTACGGTAGCTAACTATGGCTACACCTTC
CDR3: CASSQAATVANYGYTF

V: TRBV10-3
D: .
J: TRBJ1-1
DNA: TGTGCCATCAGTGAGAACCCGACAGGAGCCCCTGAAGCTTTCTTT
CDR3: CAISENPTGAPEAFF

V: TRBV2
D: .
J: TRBJ2-2
DNA: TGTGCCAGCAGCCTAAGGGGTCTAGCGCCCGGGGAGCTGTTTTTT
CDR3: CASSLRGLAPGELFF

V: TRBV5-1
D: TRBD1
J: TRBJ1-4
DNA: TGCGCCAGCAGCCTTGGACAGGGGGGAACTAATGAAAAACTGTTTTTT
CDR3: CASSLGQGGTNEKLFF

V: TRBV7-9
D: .
J: TRBJ2-7
DNA: TGTGCCAGCAGCATTAGCGGACACTCTCGCGAGCAGTACTTC
CDR3: CASSISGHSREQYF

V: TRBV18
D: TRBD2
J: TRBJ2-5
DNA: TGTGCCAGCTCACCACGTGTAGCGGGAGGGAAGGAGACCCAGTACTTC
CDR3: CASSPRVAGGKETQYF

V: TRBV7-6
D: TRBD2
J: TRBJ2-5
DNA: TGTGCCAGCAGCTTATCCTCTATAGCGGGGGGCAGGAAGACCCAGTACTTC
CDR3: CASSLSSIAGGRKTQYF

V: TRBV16
D: TRBD1
J: TRBJ1-5
DNA: TGTGCCAGCAGCGGTACAGGGGGGGACAATCAGCCCCAGCATTTT
CDR3: CASSGTGGDNQPQHF

V: TRBV4-1
D: .
J: TRBJ2-2
DNA: TGCGCCAGCAGCCTCCCCGTAGTTATAACGAACACCGGGGAGCTGTTTTTT
CDR3: CASSLPVVITNTGELFF

V: TRBV7-2
D: .
J: TRBJ2-5
DNA: TGTGCCAGCAGCTTAGGGCGGGGCGCAGAGACCCAGTACTTC
CDR3: CASSLGRGAETQYF